This T cell receptor (beta chain) was recorded in a study of early T cells in non-severe SARS-CoV-2 infection. About the research overall: Sequencing used unsorted whole-blood bulk RNA, so chains lack pairing.

Individual cDNA molecules received unique molecular identifiers. Via MiXCR, TCRdb re-called the 5' RACE reads, giving one row per CDR3 protein. The sample lists approximately 40,000 distinct CDR3 sequences, around 6.1% occurring once. A remark on this clonotype: What it recognizes is unknown.

The germline V gene encodes CDR1 KGHSH and CDR2 LQKENI. After removal of 2 bases from V and 1 base from J, the junction contained 15 bases not matched to a gene. The CDR3 spans 20 residues. Study-wide results and caveats: Lookups in VDJdb leaned toward anti-spike CD8 responses and missed private and CD4 specificities.

This specimen consisted of whole blood, obtained at baseline. The sequence came from an adult who was a healthcare worker with PCR-confirmed SARS-CoV-2 infection or an uninfected control (not recorded which). The chain carries TRBV18 and TRBJ2-3; 10 bases align to TRBD2. The CDR3 DNA reads as TGTGCCAGCTCACCATTGGAGCTAGCGGGGGTACACTCTGGCACAGATACGCAGTATTTT. It encodes CASSPLELAGVHSGTDTQYF.